Below, one TCR beta chain is given with its context. The V gene's germline CDR1 is LNHDA and CDR2 SQIVND (reference sequence). V lost 3 bases and J lost 1, with 9 bases in between. The CDR3 is 14 amino acids. A single record per CDR3 protein comes from TCRdb applying MiXCR to the 5' RACE reads. The data show approximately 500,000 distinct CDR3 sequences, around 24% seen once. The record originates from a study of identical twins. The sample was also linked to a second study, of T cells expressing NK-cell markers. That work states: Dominant NKG2C+ clonotypes accounted for roughly 1.0-7.0% of CD8+ T cells in about 6 donors.

The clonotype originates from a woman between 18 and 30 years old in good health. The chain links TRBV19 to TRBJ2-5; a possible D gene is TRBD2 (6 bases). Input material: CD4+ T cells sorted from blood. In DNA, the CDR3 is TGTGCCAGTAGTATCAGGAGGGGCCAAGAGACCCAGTACTTC. It specifies CASSIRRGQETQYF.